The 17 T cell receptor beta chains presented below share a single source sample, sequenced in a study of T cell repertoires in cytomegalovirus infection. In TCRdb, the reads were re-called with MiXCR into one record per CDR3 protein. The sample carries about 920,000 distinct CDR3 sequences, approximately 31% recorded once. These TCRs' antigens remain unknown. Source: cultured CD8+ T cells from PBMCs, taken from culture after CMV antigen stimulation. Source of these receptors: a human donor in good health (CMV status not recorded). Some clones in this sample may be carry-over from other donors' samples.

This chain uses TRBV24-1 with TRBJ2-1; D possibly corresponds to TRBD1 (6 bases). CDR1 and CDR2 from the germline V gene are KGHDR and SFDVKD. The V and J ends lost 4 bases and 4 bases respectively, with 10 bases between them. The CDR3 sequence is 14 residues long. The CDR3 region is CATSDPDSYNEQFF. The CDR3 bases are TGTGCCACCAGTGACCCGGACAGTTACAATGAGCAGTTCTTC.

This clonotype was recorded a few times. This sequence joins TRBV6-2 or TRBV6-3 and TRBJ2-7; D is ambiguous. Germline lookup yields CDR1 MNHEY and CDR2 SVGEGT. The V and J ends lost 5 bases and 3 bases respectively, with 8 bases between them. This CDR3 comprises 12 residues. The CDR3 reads CASSSVGYEQYV. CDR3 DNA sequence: TGTGCCAGCAGTAGCGTCGGCTACGAGCAGTACGTC.

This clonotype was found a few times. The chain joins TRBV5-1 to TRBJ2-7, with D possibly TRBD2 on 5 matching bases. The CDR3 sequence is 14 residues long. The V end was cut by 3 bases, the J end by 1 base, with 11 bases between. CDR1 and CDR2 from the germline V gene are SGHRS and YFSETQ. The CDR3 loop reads CASSSEGRSYEQYF. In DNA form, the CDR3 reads TGCGCCAGCAGCTCTGAGGGCAGGTCCTACGAGCAGTACTTC.

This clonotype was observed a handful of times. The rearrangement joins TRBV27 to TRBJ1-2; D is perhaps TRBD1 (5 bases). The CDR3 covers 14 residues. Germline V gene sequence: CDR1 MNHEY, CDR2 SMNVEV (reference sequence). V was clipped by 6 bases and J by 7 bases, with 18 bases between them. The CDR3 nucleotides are TGTGCCAGCAGGGGTTCCGGGACCGACATTGGCTACACCTTC. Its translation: CASRGSGTDIGYTF.

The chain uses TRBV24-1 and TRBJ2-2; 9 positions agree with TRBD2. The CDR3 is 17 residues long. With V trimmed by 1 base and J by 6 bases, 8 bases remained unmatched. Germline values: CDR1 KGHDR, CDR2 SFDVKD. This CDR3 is CATSDFRGTSLPGELFF. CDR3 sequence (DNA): TGTGCCACCAGTGATTTTCGTGGGACTAGCCTTCCCGGGGAGCTGTTTTTT.

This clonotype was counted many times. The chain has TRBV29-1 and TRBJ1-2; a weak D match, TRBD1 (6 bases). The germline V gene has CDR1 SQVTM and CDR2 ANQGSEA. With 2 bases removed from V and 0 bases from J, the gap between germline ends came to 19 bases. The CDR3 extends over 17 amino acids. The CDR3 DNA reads TGCAGCGTTGAACACAGGGAAGAGATAGGCTCTAACTATGGCTACACCTTC. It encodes CSVEHREEIGSNYGYTF.

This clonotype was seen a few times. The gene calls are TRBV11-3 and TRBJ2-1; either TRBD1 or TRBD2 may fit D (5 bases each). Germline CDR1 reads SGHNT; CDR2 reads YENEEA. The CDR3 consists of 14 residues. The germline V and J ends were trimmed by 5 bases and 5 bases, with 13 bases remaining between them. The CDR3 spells CASSKEVGDNEQFF. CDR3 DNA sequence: TGTGCCAGCAGCAAAGAGGTGGGGGACAATGAGCAGTTCTTC. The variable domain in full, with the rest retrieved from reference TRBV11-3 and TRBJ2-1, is EAGVVQSPRYKIIEKKQPVAFWCNPISGHNTLYWYLQNLGQGPELLIRYENEEAVDDSQLPKDRFSAERLKGVDSTLKIQPAELGDSAVYLCASSKEVGDNEQFFGPGTRLTVL.

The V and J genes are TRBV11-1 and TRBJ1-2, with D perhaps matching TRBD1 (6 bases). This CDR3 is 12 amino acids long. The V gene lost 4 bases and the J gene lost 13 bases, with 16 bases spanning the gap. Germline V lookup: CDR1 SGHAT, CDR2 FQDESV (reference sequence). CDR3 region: CASSYSAGASTF. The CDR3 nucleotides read TGTGCCAGCAGCTACTCAGCGGGGGCTAGCACCTTC.

CDR3 in DNA: TGTGCCAGCACTCCTTTAGCGGGTGGAAACACCATATATTTT. This gives the protein CASTPLAGGNTIYF. The chain recombines TRBV12-3 or TRBV12-4 with TRBJ1-3, with D unresolved. Between the trimmed V and J ends, which lost 7 bases and 3 bases, there was a span of 13 bases. The CDR3 has 14 residues.

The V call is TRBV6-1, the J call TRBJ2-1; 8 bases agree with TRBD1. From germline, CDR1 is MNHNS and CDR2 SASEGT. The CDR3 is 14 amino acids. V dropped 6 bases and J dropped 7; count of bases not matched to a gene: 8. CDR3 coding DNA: TGTGCCAGCAGATTCGCAGGGGGCCTGAATGAGCAGTTCTTC. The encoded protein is CASRFAGGLNEQFF.

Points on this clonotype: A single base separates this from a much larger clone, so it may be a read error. CDR3: CASSLRLAGGETRYF. The DNA for the CDR3 is TGTGCCAGCAGCTTAAGACTAGCGGGGGGGGAGACCCGGTACTTC. The chain recombines TRBV7-2 with TRBJ2-5; TRBD2 matches at 14 bases. The CDR3 covers 15 residues. Germline lookup yields CDR1 SGHTA and CDR2 FQGNSA.

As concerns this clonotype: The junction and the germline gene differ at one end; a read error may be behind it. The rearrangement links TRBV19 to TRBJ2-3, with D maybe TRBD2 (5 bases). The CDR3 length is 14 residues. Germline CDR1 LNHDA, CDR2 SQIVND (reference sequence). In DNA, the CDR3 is TGTGTCAGTAGTAAGCGGACCGAGGCAGATACGCAGTATTTT. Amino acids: CVSSKRTEADTQYF. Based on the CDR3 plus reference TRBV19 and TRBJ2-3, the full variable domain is DGGITQSPKYLFRKEGQNVTLSCEQNLNHDAMYWYRQDPGQGLRLIYYSQIVNDFQKGDIAEGYSVSREKKESFPLTVTSAQKNPTAFYLCVSSKRTEADTQYFGPGTRLTVL.

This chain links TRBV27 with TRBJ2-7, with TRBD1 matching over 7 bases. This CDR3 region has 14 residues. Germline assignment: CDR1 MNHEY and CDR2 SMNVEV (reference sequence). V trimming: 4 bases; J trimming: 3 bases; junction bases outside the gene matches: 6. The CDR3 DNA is TGTGCCAGCAGTTCTCCGGACAGGTTCTACGAGCAGTACTTC. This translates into CASSSPDRFYEQYF.

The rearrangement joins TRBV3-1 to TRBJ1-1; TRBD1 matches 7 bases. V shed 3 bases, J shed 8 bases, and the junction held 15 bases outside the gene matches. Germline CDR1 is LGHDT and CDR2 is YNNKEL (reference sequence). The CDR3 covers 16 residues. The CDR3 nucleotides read TGTGCCAGCAGCCAGGAACAGGGGCACCCCATTTCAGAAGCTTTCTTT. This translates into CASSQEQGHPISEAFF.

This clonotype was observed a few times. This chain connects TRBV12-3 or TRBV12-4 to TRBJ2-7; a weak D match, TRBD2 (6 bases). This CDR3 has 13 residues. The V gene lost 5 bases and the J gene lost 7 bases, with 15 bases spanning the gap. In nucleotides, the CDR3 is TGTGCCAGCAGTGCGGGACCGGTTCTTGAGCAGTACTTC. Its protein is CASSAGPVLEQYF.

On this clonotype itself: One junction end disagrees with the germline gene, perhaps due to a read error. CDR3 coding DNA: TGTGTCAGCAATTTGCGGGACAGGGGCACAGATACGCAGTATTTT. Translated: CVSNLRDRGTDTQYF. V gene TRBV2 combines with J gene TRBJ2-3, with 9 positions matching TRBD1. Germline loops: CDR1 SNHLY, CDR2 FYNNEI. The CDR3 consists of 15 residues.

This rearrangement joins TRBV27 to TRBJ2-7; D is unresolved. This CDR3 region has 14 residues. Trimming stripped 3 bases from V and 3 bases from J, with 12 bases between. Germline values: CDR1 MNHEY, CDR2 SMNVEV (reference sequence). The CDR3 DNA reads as TGTGCCAGCAGTTTCGTCGCAGGACGCTACGAGCAGTACTTC. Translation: CASSFVAGRYEQYF.